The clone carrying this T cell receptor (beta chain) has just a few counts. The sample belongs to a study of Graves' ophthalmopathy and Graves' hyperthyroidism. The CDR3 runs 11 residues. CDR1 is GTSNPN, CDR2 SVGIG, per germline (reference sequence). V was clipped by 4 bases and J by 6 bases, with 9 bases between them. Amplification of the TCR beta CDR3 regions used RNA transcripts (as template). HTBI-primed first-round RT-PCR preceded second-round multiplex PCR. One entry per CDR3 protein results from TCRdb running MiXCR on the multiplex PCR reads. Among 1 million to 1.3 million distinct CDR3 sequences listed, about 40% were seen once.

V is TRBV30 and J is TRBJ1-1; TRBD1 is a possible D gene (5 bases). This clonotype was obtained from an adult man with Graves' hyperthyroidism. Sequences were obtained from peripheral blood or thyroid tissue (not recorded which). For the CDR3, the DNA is TGTGCCTGGACGCAGGGCGCTGAAGCTTTCTTT. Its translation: CAWTQGAEAFF.